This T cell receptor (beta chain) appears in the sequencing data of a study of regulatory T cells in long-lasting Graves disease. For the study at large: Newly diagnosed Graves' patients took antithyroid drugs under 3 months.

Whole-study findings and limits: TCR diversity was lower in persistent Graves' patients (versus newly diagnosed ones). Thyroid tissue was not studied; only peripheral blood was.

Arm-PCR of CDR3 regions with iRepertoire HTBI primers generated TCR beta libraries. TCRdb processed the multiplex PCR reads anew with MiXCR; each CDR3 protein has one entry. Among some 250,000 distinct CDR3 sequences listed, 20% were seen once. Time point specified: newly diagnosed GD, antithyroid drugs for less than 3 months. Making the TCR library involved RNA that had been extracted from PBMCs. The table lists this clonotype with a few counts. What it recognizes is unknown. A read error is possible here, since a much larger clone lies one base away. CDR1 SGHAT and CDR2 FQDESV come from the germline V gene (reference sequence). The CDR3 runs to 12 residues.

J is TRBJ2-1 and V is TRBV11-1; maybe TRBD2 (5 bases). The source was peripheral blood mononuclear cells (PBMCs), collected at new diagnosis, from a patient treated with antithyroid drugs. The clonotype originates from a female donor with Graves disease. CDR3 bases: TGTGCCGGCAGCCCCGAGGGCAATGAGCAGTTCTTC. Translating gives CAGSPEGNEQFF. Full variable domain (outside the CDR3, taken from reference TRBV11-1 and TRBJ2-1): EAEVAQSPRYKITEKSQAVAFWCDPISGHATLYWYRQILGQGPELLVQFQDESVVDDSQLPKDRFSAERLKGVDSTLKIQPAELGDSAMYLCAGSPEGNEQFFGPGTRLTVL.